This is a list of T cell receptor beta chains from one sample in a study of metastatic and nonmetastatic thyroid tumors. TCRdb re-called the PCR reads with MiXCR. The sample has about 10,000 clones, roughly a fifth seen once. Sequenced material: adjacent normal tissue. Receptors were obtained from a female donor with papillary thyroid cancer or a benign thyroid nodule (not recorded which). Some clones in this sample may be carry-over from other donors' samples. Each CDR3 is given with its conserved first and last residue. D genes are given only for firm matches. Clone size, where shown, is once, few, many, or a class for clones that have expanded.

size,V,J,D,DNA,CDR3
few,TRBV12-3/TRBV12-4,TRBJ2-7,-,TGTGCCAGCACCTCTACAGGACCCGACGAGCAGTACTTC,CASTSTGPDEQYF
few,TRBV12-5,TRBJ2-1,TRBD2,TGTGCTAGTGGTTTGGGCCGTCACCCTAGCGGGATTTACAGTGAGCAGTTCTTC,CASGLGRHPSGIYSEQFF
few,TRBV7-2,TRBJ2-1,-,TGTGCCAGCAGCTCAGGTTCCTACAATGAGCAGTTCTTC,CASSSGSYNEQFF
many,TRBV7-3,TRBJ2-4,TRBD2,TGTGCCAGCAGCTTAACATCCGGGACTAGCGGGGGGCAGATTCAGGGCAAAAACATTCAGTACTTC,CASSLTSGTSGGQIQGKNIQYF
-,TRBV7-3,TRBJ1-2,-,TGTGCCAGCAGCTTGGGCCCAAACTATGGCTACACCTTC,CASSLGPNYGYTF
many,TRBV20-1,TRBJ1-5,-,TGCAGTGCTAGAGAACAGGACAATCAGCCCCAGCATTTT,CSAREQDNQPQHF
medium-sized,TRBV6-1,TRBJ2-5,-,TGTGCCAGCAGTATTGGCAACTCACAAGAGACCCAGTACTTC,CASSIGNSQETQYF
medium-sized,TRBV19,TRBJ1-6,-,TGTGCCAGTAGTACCTGGGGGGGTGAGGGCCTCACCCTCCACTTT,CASSTWGGEGLTLHF
few,TRBV12-3/TRBV12-4,TRBJ1-2,-,TGTGCCAGCAGTTCCCGCCATGGCTACACCTTC,CASSSRHGYTF
-,TRBV20-1,TRBJ2-1,-,TGCGGTGCCCAAAGCGGATACTTCTACAATGAGCAGTTCTTC,CGAQSGYFYNEQFF
medium-sized,TRBV28,TRBJ2-3,TRBD2,TGTGCCAGCAGTTCCTCCGCGGGACTAGCGGGAGGGATAGGGGATACGCAGTATTTT,CASSSSAGLAGGIGDTQYF
-,TRBV9,TRBJ1-2,-,TGTGCCAGCAGCGCCAGAATGGGGGGTTTGTACTATGGCTACACCTTC,CASSARMGGLYYGYTF
-,TRBV6-2/TRBV6-3,TRBJ2-1,-,TGTGCCAGCAGTTACGGCTCTAGCATCGACAATGAGCAGTTCTTC,CASSYGSSIDNEQFF
many,TRBV20-1,TRBJ2-3,-,TGCAGTGCTCGGGTGAGGAACACAGATACGCAGTATTTT,CSARVRNTDTQYF
-,TRBV6-9,TRBJ1-5,-,TGTGCCAGCAGTTATAGCCAACTAGGATTTTATAGCAATCAGCCCCAGCATTTT,CASSYSQLGFYSNQPQHF
-,TRBV6-1,TRBJ1-2,-,TGTGCCAGCAGTGAAAGTGTAGGAGGTGGGGGCTACACCTTC,CASSESVGGGGYTF
medium-sized,TRBV19,TRBJ2-2,-,TGTGCCAGTAGTATTCACAGAAACACCGGGGAGCTGTTTTTT,CASSIHRNTGELFF
medium-sized,TRBV6-5,TRBJ2-1,-,TGTGCCAGCAGTTACTCGGTTTGGGGGCCTTACAATGAGCAGTTCTTC,CASSYSVWGPYNEQFF
-,TRBV20-1,TRBJ1-6,TRBD1,TGCAGTGCTGGAGGGGGCGCCTATAATTCACCCCTCCACTTT,CSAGGGAYNSPLHF
many,TRBV20-1,TRBJ1-6,-,TGCAGTGCTAGAAGCCGTCGGATAGGCCCGAGCTCCTATAATTCACCCCTCCACTTT,CSARSRRIGPSSYNSPLHF
few,TRBV27,TRBJ2-7,TRBD1,TGTGCCAGCAGATACGGACAGGCCTTCGAGCAGTACTTC,CASRYGQAFEQYF
medium-sized,TRBV12-3/TRBV12-4,TRBJ1-2,-,TGTGCCAGCAGTTTTGGTTCAGGGATGGGTGGCTACACCTTC,CASSFGSGMGGYTF
few,TRBV6-1,TRBJ1-2,-,TGTGCCAGCAGTTTTACAGGTGGGACTGGCTACACCTTC,CASSFTGGTGYTF
-,TRBV6-2/TRBV6-3,TRBJ2-5,-,TGTGCCAGCAGATTGACAGGTGGACAAGAGACCCAGTACTTC,CASRLTGGQETQYF
medium-sized,TRBV5-1,TRBJ2-7,TRBD2,TGCGCCAGCAGCACCGTAGCGGGGGAAGGCTCCTACGAGCAGTACTTC,CASSTVAGEGSYEQYF
-,TRBV7-9,TRBJ1-4,TRBD1,TGTGCCAGCAGCTTAGACGGGACAGGGGGCGGAAAACTGTTTTTT,CASSLDGTGGGKLFF
medium-sized,TRBV5-1,TRBJ2-7,TRBD2,TGCGCCAGCAGCGGTGGGACTAGCGGGAGGTACGAGCAGTACTTC,CASSGGTSGRYEQYF